This T cell receptor (beta chain) was sequenced during a study of T cell changes during pregnancy in multiple sclerosis. Germline CDR1 is SGHDT and CDR2 is YYEEEE. The CDR3 sequence is 16 residues long. Trimming removed 4 bases from V and 6 bases from J; junction bases left unmatched: 12. Profiling relied on immunoSEQ multiplex PCR, and the TCRdb table lists in-frame clones only, not all of them. This sample has around 40,000 clones, with 90% to 95% found just once. The receptor was isolated from a female donor with multiple sclerosis, enrolled in a pregnancy study. This specimen was CD4+ T cells from peripheral blood mononuclear cells, taken in the second trimester of pregnancy. The chain uses TRBV5-6 and TRBJ1-1, with 10 bases identical to TRBD1. The CDR3 nucleotides are TGTGCCAGCAGCACCGGACAGGGGGATTTGGGCGCTGAAGCTTTCTTT. It specifies CASSTGQGDLGAEAFF.